Presented here are 21 T cell receptor beta chains from one specimen sequenced in a study of tumor and adjacent non-tumor tissue in lung cancer. TCRbeta libraries were built with three rounds of nested PCR, modified from ARM-PCR. Each CDR3 protein is one row after TCRdb ran MiXCR on the multiplex PCR reads. The sample lists some 90,000 distinct CDR3 sequences, roughly three fifths seen once, with roughly 14% in the top ten. The template was RNA from unsorted bulk tissue. The sequencing input was lung tumor tissue. Receptor source: a man in his sixties or seventies with non-small cell lung cancer.

This chain links TRBV11-3 with TRBJ2-1; 10 nucleotides match TRBD2. The CDR3 loop spans 15 amino acids. Trimming at V came to 10 bases and at J to 5 bases, leaving 11 bases not matched to a gene. Germline values: CDR1 SGHNT, CDR2 YENEEA. CDR3 in amino acids: CANSLLAGVNNEQFF. Here the CDR3 DNA reads TGTGCCAACAGTCTTCTAGCGGGAGTTAACAATGAGCAGTTCTTC.

This clonotype came up many times. The chain has TRBV5-1 and TRBJ2-3; D tentatively reads TRBD1 or TRBD2 (6 bases each). The V end lost 4 bases, the J end lost 3 bases, and 21 bases lay between the germline ends. Germline CDR1 reads SGHRS; CDR2 reads YFSETQ. The CDR3 is 17 amino acids. CDR3 protein: CASSRWGRLERTDTQYF. The CDR3 nucleotides read TGCGCCAGCAGCCGATGGGGGCGACTAGAACGTACAGATACGCAGTATTTT.

As concerns this clonotype: This clone may be a read error of a much larger clone one base away. CDR3 in amino acids: CSVHDRARRDTEAFF. The CDR3 coding sequence is TGCAGTGTTCACGACAGGGCCAGAAGGGACACTGAAGCTTTCTTT. The V gene is TRBV20-1, the J gene TRBJ1-1, with 7 bases lining up with TRBD1. J lost 3 bases, V lost 7 bases, and 14 bases had no gene match. CDR3 size: 15 residues. CDR1 is DFQATT, CDR2 SNEGSKA, per germline (reference sequence).

Worth noting for this clonotype: The junction does not match germline at one end; this may be a read error. The chain joins TRBV6-5 to TRBJ2-7; TRBD2 might be the D (5 bases). The length of the CDR3 is 16 residues. Germline-derived CDR1 and CDR2 are MNHEY and SVGAGI. The CDR3 loop is CANSYGILTTSYEQYF. The CDR3 bases are TGTGCCAACAGTTACGGGATCCTCACTACCTCCTACGAGCAGTACTTC.

Remarks on this clonotype: A junction end diverges from the germline sequence, so it may reflect a read error. The chain recombines TRBV30 with TRBJ2-7; D is possibly TRBD1 (5 bases). CDR3 length: 14 residues. Per the germline V gene, CDR1 is GTSNPN and CDR2 is SVGIG (reference sequence). This CDR3 is CGWGPYQSSYEQYF. The CDR3 nucleotides read TGTGGCTGGGGCCCCTACCAGAGTTCCTACGAGCAGTACTTC.

This clonotype showed up many times. This chain uses TRBV29-1 with TRBJ2-3; D call uncertain. The length of the CDR3 is 10 residues. The V end lost 5 bases, the J end lost 3 bases, and 3 bases lay between the germline ends. Germline CDR1 SQVTM, CDR2 ANQGSEA. CDR3 in amino acids: CSVWTDTQYF. The CDR3 DNA follows: TGCAGCGTTTGGACAGATACGCAGTATTTT.

The V call is TRBV20-1, the J call TRBJ1-5, with D uncertain. CDR1 is DFQATT, CDR2 SNEGSKA, per germline (reference sequence). The V and J ends lost 1 base and 7 bases respectively, with 8 bases between them. This CDR3 spans 12 amino acids. The CDR3 sequence is CSARAGIQPQHF. CDR3 nucleotide sequence: TGCAGTGCTAGAGCGGGTATCCAGCCCCAGCATTTT.

This clonotype was seen at least ten times. The chain uses TRBV6-5 and TRBJ1-2, with D tentatively TRBD1 (6 bases). Germline V gene data show CDR1 as MNHEY and CDR2 as SVGAGI. V lost 4 bases and J lost 4, with 13 bases in between. The CDR3 spans 14 residues. The CDR3 bases are TGTGCCAGCAGTTCGAACGACAGGTTCTATGGCTACACCTTC. Translated: CASSSNDRFYGYTF.

This chain joins TRBV5-1 and TRBJ2-3, with TRBD1 matching 10 bases. CDR3 size: 17 residues. Per germline, CDR1 SGHRS and CDR2 YFSETQ. Germline trimming cut 4 bases from V and 7 bases from J; bases unmatched to any gene: 15. CDR3 residues: CASSRTAAGTGDNTQYF. The CDR3 nucleotides read TGCGCCAGCAGCCGAACAGCGGCCGGGACAGGGGATAATACGCAGTATTTT.

This clonotype was observed a few times. V is TRBV21-1 and J is TRBJ2-1; no DNA check was done on the table's D call, TRBD2. TRBV21-1 is listed as a pseudogene. CDR3 length equals 19 residues. The CDR3 region has the DNA TGTGCCAGCAGCAAAGTACGGCTAGCGGGAGGGCCCTCCTACAATGAGCAGTTCTTC. This encodes CASSKVRLAGGPSYNEQFF.

The rearrangement links TRBV28 to TRBJ2-3; D is perhaps TRBD2 (6 bases). V lost 8 bases and J 0 bases, leaving 15 bases between the germline ends. The germline V gene encodes CDR1 MDHEN and CDR2 SYDVKM. The CDR3 loop spans 15 amino acids. CDR3 protein: CASGIPGLSTDTQYF. The CDR3 DNA reads TGTGCCAGCGGTATCCCGGGACTGAGCACAGATACGCAGTATTTT.

This clonotype was counted once. A much larger clonotype is one base distant, so this may be a read error. V usage is TRBV5-1 and J usage is TRBJ2-5; D tentatively reads TRBD1 or TRBD2 (5 bases each). Looked up from germline, CDR1 is SGHRS and CDR2 is YFSETQ. The CDR3 length is 11 residues. As DNA, the CDR3 is TGCGCCAGCGGCTTGAGGGGGACCCAGTACTTC. Amino acid sequence: CASGLRGTQYF.

The chain carries TRBV11-2 and TRBJ1-4; no reliable D call. The germline gives CDR1 SGHAT, CDR2 FQNNGV. Deletions cut 6 bases from V and 7 bases from J, with 9 bases between. The CDR3 is 12 residues long. This CDR3 is CASRFSCEKLFF. Written as DNA, the CDR3 is TGTGCCAGCAGATTTTCGTGTGAAAAACTGTTTTTT.

Worth noting for this clonotype: This CDR3 fails to terminate in the conserved phenylalanine or tryptophan, so it likely reflects a read error. The DNA is omitted, as the CDR3 cannot be located on it reliably, and the CDR3 follows TCRdb's listing. The chain has TRBV11-2 and TRBJ2-2; the table assigns TRBD1, which was not confirmed against the DNA. The CDR3 totals 16 residues, both ends included. Germline values: CDR1 SGHAT, CDR2 FQNNGV. The chain's CDR3 is CASSLQGTLFPGELFC.

The table lists this clonotype with many counts. V is TRBV6-2 or TRBV6-3 and J is TRBJ1-5; D gene ambiguous. V lost 2 bases and J lost 9, with 8 bases in between. Germline CDR1 reads MNHEY; CDR2 reads SVGEGT. The CDR3 spans 12 residues. The CDR3 DNA is TGTGCCAGCAGTTACCGTCAAAGGCCCCAGCATTTT. Its protein is CASSYRQRPQHF.

The chain recombines TRBV20-1 with TRBJ2-3, with D tentatively TRBD1 or TRBD2 (6 bases each). CDR3 length: 13 residues. Germline CDR1 reads DFQATT; CDR2 reads SNEGSKA (reference sequence). Trimming pared 6 bases from V and 8 bases from J, leaving 18 bases between. CDR3 sequence: CSAPGDRRGTQYF. As DNA, the CDR3 is TGCAGTGCGCCGGGAGACAGGAGAGGTACGCAGTATTTT.

This clonotype was recorded only once. A much more abundant neighbour one base away suggests this may be a read error. The chain combines TRBV29-1 with TRBJ2-5; D is unclear. This CDR3 contains 12 residues. Trimming stripped 4 bases from V and 5 bases from J, with 11 bases between. Germline CDR1 is SQVTM and CDR2 is ANQGSEA. Here the CDR3 DNA reads TGCAGCGTTGTTATGGGATCGGAGACCCAGTACTTC. It is translated as CSVVMGSETQYF. The full variable domain, in which reference TRBV29-1 and TRBJ2-5 provide the parts outside the CDR3, is SAVISQKPSRDICQRGTSLTIQCQVDSQVTMMFWYRQQPGQSLTLIATANQGSEATYESGFVIDKFPISRPNLTFSTLTVSNMSPEDSSIYLCSVVMGSETQYFGPGTRLLVL.

Regarding this clonotype: This may be a read error, as it is one base from a much larger clone. The chain carries TRBV29-1 and TRBJ2-7, with D perhaps being TRBD1 or TRBD2 (5 bases each). Per germline, CDR1 SQVTM and CDR2 ANQGSEA. The CDR3 runs to 12 residues. CDR3 residues: CSVQGARYGQYF. CDR3 nucleotide sequence: TGCAGCGTGCAGGGAGCGAGGTACGGGCAGTACTTC.

This clonotype was seen many times. V gene TRBV12-3 or TRBV12-4 combines with J gene TRBJ1-5; no clear D. CDR3 size: 14 residues. V shed 3 bases and J shed 4 bases, with 10 bases lying between them. CDR3: CASSFRRENQPQHF. For the CDR3, the DNA is TGTGCCAGCAGTTTCCGGCGTGAGAATCAGCCCCAGCATTTT.

In the case of this clonotype: A junction boundary mismatches the germline segment, possibly from a read error. The chain has TRBV6-1 and TRBJ2-6, with D possibly being TRBD1 (6 bases). The length of the CDR3 is 16 residues. CDR1 is MNHNS and CDR2 is SASEGT in the germline V gene. CDR3 loop: CHSSAEDSSGTNVLTF. The CDR3 DNA is TGTCACAGCAGTGCCGAGGACAGCTCTGGGACCAACGTCCTGACTTTC.

This clonotype has a count of ten or more. CDR3 in amino acids: CAWSVWGTDTQYF. Written as DNA, the CDR3 is TGTGCCTGGAGTGTGTGGGGCACAGATACGCAGTATTTT. This chain connects TRBV30 to TRBJ2-3; unclear D gene. The CDR3 is 13 amino acids. V was pared by 0 bases and J by 1 base, with 5 bases between. CDR1 and CDR2 from the germline V gene are GTSNPN and SVGIG (reference sequence).